The clone carrying this TCR beta chain was seen ten or more times. These data come from a study of T cells in Graves' hyperthyroidism and ophthalmopathy. Study as a whole: Sampling of peripheral blood happened at initial diagnosis, prior to any treatment.

CDR3 length: 12 residues. The germline CDR1 and CDR2 sequences are DFQATT and SNEGSKA (reference sequence). V was trimmed by 5 bases and J by 5 bases, leaving 12 bases between them. Those with hyperthyroidism were 18 to 65 years old, newly diagnosed, and ill for under 2 months. Any patient presenting with uncontrolled infection, other autoimmune disease, pregnancy or lactation was left out. Fresh peripheral blood, around 9.3 ml of it, supplied the PBMCs. TCR beta CDR3 sequences were amplified from RNA transcripts. In the first-round RT-PCR of the TCR CDR3, the HTBI primer set was used. TCRdb reprocessed the multiplex PCR reads with MiXCR, giving one entry per CDR3 protein. The sample has about 480,000 distinct CDR3 sequences, 13% to 15% seen once.

Sequenced: blood. The chain uses TRBV20-1 and TRBJ2-5, with no clear D. The TCR was taken from a woman under 30 with Graves' hyperthyroidism. CDR3 in DNA: TGCAGTGCTTCCACGGCCAGGGAGACCCAGTACTTC. Its translation: CSASTARETQYF.